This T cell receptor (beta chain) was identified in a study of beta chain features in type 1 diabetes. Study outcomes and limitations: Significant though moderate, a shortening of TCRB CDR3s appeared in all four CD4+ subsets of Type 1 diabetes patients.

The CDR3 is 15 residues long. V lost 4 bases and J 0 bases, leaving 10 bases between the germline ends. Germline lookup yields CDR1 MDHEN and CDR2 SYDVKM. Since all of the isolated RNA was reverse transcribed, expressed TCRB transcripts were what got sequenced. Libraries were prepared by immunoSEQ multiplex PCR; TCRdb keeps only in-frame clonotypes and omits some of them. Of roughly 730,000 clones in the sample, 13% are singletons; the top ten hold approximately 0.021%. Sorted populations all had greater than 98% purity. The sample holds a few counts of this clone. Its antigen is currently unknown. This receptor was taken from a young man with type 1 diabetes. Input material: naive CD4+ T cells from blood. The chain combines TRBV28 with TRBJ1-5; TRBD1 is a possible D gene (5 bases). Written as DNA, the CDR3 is TGTGCCAGCAGTTCCGGGGCGATTAGCAATCAGCCCCAGCATTTT. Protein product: CASSSGAISNQPQHF.